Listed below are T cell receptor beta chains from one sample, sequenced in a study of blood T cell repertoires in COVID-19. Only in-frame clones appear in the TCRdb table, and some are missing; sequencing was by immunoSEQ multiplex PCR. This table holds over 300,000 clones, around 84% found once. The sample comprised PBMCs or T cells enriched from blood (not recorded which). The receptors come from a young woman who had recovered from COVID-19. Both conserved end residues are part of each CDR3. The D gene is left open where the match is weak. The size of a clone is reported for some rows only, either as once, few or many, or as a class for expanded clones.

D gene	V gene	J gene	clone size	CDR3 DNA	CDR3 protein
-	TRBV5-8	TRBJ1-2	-	TGTGCCAGCAGCTTTCTGGGCTCATATGGCTACACCTTC	CASSFLGSYGYTF
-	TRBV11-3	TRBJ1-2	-	TGTGCCAGCAGCTCCCGGCAGGGTTGGGACTATGGCTACACCTTC	CASSSRQGWDYGYTF
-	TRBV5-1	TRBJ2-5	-	TGCGCCAGCAGCTTCATAGCGGAGCGGGAGACCCAGTACTTC	CASSFIAERETQYF
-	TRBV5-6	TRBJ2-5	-	TGTGCCAGCAGCTTGGCGCGACTTCAGTACCAAGAGACCCAGTACTTC	CASSLARLQYQETQYF
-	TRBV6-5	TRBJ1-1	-	TGTGCCAGCAGATTTGGGGAAGCAGGGCACACTGAAGCTTTCTTT	CASRFGEAGHTEAFF
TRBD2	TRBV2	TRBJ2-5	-	TGTGCCAGCAGTTTGGGACTAGAAGAGACCCAGTACTTC	CASSLGLEETQYF
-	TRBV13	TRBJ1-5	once	TGTGCCAGCAGCTTGATCTTTCCGGGGACTTCAATATCTCAGCCCCAGCATTTT	CASSLIFPGTSISQPQHF
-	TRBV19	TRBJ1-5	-	TGTGCCAGTAGTATAGTGATAGGGAGTCAGCCCCAGCATTTT	CASSIVIGSQPQHF
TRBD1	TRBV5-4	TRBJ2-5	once	TGTGCCAGCAGCACGACAGGGAGAGAGACCCAGTACTTC	CASSTTGRETQYF
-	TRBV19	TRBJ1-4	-	TGTGCCAGTAGTAGAACAGGCGGACCGACTGAAAAACTGTTTTTT	CASSRTGGPTEKLFF
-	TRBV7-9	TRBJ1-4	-	TGTGCCAGCAGTCCCCAGGGAAAGAGTGAAAAACTGTTTTTT	CASSPQGKSEKLFF
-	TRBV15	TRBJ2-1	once	TGTGCCACCAGCAGGGAGACAGGTTTAGCTAACAATGAGCAGTTCTTC	CATSRETGLANNEQFF
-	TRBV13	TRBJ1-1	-	TGTGCCAGCAGCTTAGGCCTGAGAAACACTGAAGCTTTCTTT	CASSLGLRNTEAFF
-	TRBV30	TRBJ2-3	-	TGTGCCTGGAGTCGCGCGGGACGCACAGATACGCAGTATTTT	CAWSRAGRTDTQYF
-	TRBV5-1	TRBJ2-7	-	TGCGCCAGCAGCTTGTTTACAGGGGAGGACGAGCAGTACTTC	CASSLFTGEDEQYF
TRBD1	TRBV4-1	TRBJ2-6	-	TGCGCCAGCAGCCACCTCCGGGACAGGGGGGAATTCTCTGGGGCCAACGTCCTGACTTTC	CASSHLRDRGEFSGANVLTF
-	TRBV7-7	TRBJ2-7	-	TGTGCTAGCAGCTTAGAGGCAGGCTACGAGCAGTACTTC	CASSLEAGYEQYF
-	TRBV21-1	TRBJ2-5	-	TGTGCCAGCAGCCCAGGACTAGCGGGGCAAGAGACCCAGTACTTC	CASSPGLAGQETQYF
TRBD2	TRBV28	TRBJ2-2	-	TGTGCCAGCAGTGCAGCGGGGCGCGGAACAGGGGAGCTGTTTTTT	CASSAAGRGTGELFF
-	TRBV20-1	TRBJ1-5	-	TGCAGTGCTGGGAGGGAGCCCCAGCATTTT	CSAGREPQHF
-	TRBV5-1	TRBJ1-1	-	TGCGCCAGCAGCGAACAGGGTTTGAACACTGAAGCTTTCTTT	CASSEQGLNTEAFF
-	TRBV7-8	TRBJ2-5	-	TGTGCCAGCAGCTTGGAGAGACAAGAGACCCAGTACTTC	CASSLERQETQYF
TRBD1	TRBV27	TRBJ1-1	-	TGTGCCAGCAGTTTATACCCAAGACAGGGACTGAACACTGAAGCTTTCTTT	CASSLYPRQGLNTEAFF
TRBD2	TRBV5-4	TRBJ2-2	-	TGTGCCAGCAGTCACGTACTAGCGGGAGGGTACGGGGAGCTGTTTTTT	CASSHVLAGGYGELFF
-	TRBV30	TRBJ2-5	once	TGTGCCTGGAGCCGAGACCCTAGAAACCAAGAGACCCAGTACTTC	CAWSRDPRNQETQYF
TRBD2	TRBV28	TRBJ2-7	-	TGTGCCAGCAGTTTAGGGGGACTAGCGGGAGCCTACGAGCAGTACTTC	CASSLGGLAGAYEQYF
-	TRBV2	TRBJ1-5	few	TGTGCCAGCACAGGGGCCCTTAGCAATCAGCCCCAGCATTTT	CASTGALSNQPQHF
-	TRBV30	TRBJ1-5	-	TGTGCCTGGAGTGTTCCACAGGGACGTAGAGGCAATCAGCCCCAGCATTTT	CAWSVPQGRRGNQPQHF
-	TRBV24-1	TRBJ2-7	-	TGTGCCACCAGTGATTCAGCCGTGGGAGAGGGCGAGCAGTACTTC	CATSDSAVGEGEQYF
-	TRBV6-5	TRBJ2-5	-	TGTGCCAGCAGTCTCCCCGCAGCGGGCCAAGAGACCCAGTACTTC	CASSLPAAGQETQYF
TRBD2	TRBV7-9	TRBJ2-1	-	TGTGCCAGCAGCTTTCGACTTAGCGGGAATGAGCAGTTCTTC	CASSFRLSGNEQFF
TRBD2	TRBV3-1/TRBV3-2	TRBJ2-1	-	TGTGCCAGCAGTGGGACTAGCGGCAAGCAGTTCTTC	CASSGTSGKQFF
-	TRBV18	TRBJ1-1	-	TGTGCCAGCTCACCGCCCTCGGACAGACACACTGAAGCTTTCTTT	CASSPPSDRHTEAFF
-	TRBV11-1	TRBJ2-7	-	TGTGCCAGCAGCTCTCAGGGGTTTTTATACGAGCAGTACTTC	CASSSQGFLYEQYF
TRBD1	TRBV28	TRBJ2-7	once	TGTGCCAGCAGTTCCCCCGGACAGGGAACCGACGAGCAGTACTTC	CASSSPGQGTDEQYF
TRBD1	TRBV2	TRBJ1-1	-	TGTGCCAGCAGGGGACAGATGAACACTGAAGCTTTCTTT	CASRGQMNTEAFF
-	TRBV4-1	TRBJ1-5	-	TGCGCCAGCAGCCAAGACTATATGTATCAGCCCCAGCATTTT	CASSQDYMYQPQHF
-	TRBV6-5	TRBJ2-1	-	TGTGCCAGCACCCGGGACATCGGTTACAATGAGCAGTTCTTC	CASTRDIGYNEQFF
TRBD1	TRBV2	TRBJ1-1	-	TGTGCCAGCAGTGTACAGGGGGACACTGAAGCTTTCTTT	CASSVQGDTEAFF
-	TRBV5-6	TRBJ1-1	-	TGTGCCAGCAGCTGGGCCGGTGAAGCTTTCTTT	CASSWAGEAFF
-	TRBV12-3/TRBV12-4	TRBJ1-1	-	TGTGCCAGCAGTTCAGGGGTTCCCACTGAAGCTTTCTTT	CASSSGVPTEAFF
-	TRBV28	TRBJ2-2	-	TGTGCCAGCTTACACGGACAGCGCACCGGGGAGCTGTTTTTT	CASLHGQRTGELFF
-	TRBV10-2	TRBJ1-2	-	TGCGCCACCAGTGGACAGCCGAACTATGGCTACACCTTC	CATSGQPNYGYTF
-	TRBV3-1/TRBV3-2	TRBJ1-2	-	TGTGCCAGCAGCCAAGATTCAGGCTACACCTTC	CASSQDSGYTF
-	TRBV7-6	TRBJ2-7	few	TGTGCCAGCAGCCAGGGCGGCTTAGAGCAGTACTTC	CASSQGGLEQYF
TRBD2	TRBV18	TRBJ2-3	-	TGTGCCAGCTCACGCCTCCGCGGTGCGGGGGGCGAGTCTACGCAGTATTTT	CASSRLRGAGGESTQYF
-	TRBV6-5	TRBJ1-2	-	TGTGCCAGCAGCCAGCAGGGTAATGGCTACACCTTC	CASSQQGNGYTF
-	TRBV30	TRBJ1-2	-	TGTGCCTGGAGGGGCCCGGGGGGCCCAGCTCGGGGCTACACCTTC	CAWRGPGGPARGYTF
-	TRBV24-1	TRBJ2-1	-	TGTGCCACCAGTGCCCGGGGGAGCTCCTACAATGAGCAGTTCTTC	CATSARGSSYNEQFF
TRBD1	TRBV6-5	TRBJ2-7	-	TGTGCCAGCAGTTACGGACAGGGATCCTACGAGCAGTACTTC	CASSYGQGSYEQYF